Below are 9 T cell receptor beta chains sequenced from a single sample in a study of Graves' ophthalmopathy and Graves' hyperthyroidism. Amplification of the TCR beta CDR3 regions used RNA transcripts (as template). The first-round RT-PCR employed HTBI primers together with the Qiagen OneStep RT-PCR kit. A multiplex PCR was then performed as the second round. TCRdb re-called the multiplex PCR reads through MiXCR, storing one row per CDR3 protein. The data show 740,000 or so distinct CDR3 sequences, with 35% to 50% seen just once and 44% held by the top ten. The material sequenced was peripheral blood. Receptors originate from an adult man with Graves' ophthalmopathy.

The chain recombines TRBV25-1 with TRBJ2-2; tentative D call: TRBD2 (6 bases). The CDR3 contains 16 residues. Trimming pared 5 bases from V and 2 bases from J, leaving 15 bases between. Germline V lookup: CDR1 MGHDK, CDR2 SYGVNS. The DNA for the CDR3 is TGTGCCAGCAGTTATTCCGGGACTCAAAACACCGGGGAGCTGTTTTTT. This encodes CASSYSGTQNTGELFF. The entire variable domain, with the rest obtained from reference TRBV25-1 and TRBJ2-2, is as follows: EADIYQTPRYLVIGTGKKITLECSQTMGHDKMYWYQQDPGMELHLIHYSYGVNSTEKGDLSSESTVSRIRTEHFPLTLESARPSHTSQYLCASSYSGTQNTGELFFGEGSRLTVL.

The chain has TRBV29-1 and TRBJ2-7, with 9 positions matching TRBD1. With V trimmed by 4 bases and J by 2 bases, 6 bases remained unmatched. The CDR3 loop spans 14 amino acids. The germline gives CDR1 SQVTM, CDR2 ANQGSEA. CDR3 sequence: CSVASGQGPYEQYF. In DNA, the CDR3 is TGCAGCGTTGCTTCGGGACAGGGACCCTACGAGCAGTACTTC.

The V call is TRBV7-9, the J call TRBJ1-3; D unresolved. Trimming took off 3 bases at V and 13 bases at J, with 7 bases between the two ends. Germline V gene lookup returns CDR1 SEHNR and CDR2 FQNEAQ (reference sequence). CDR3 size: 10 residues. CDR3 sequence reads: CASSLKSIYF. CDR3 coding DNA: TGTGCCAGCAGCTTGAAGTCAATATATTTT.

This clonotype was observed at least ten times. This chain uses TRBV7-6 with TRBJ2-5, with TRBD1 matching over 7 bases. V trimming: 4 bases; J trimming: 2 bases; junction bases outside the gene matches: 7. The CDR3 runs to 15 residues. Germline CDR1 SGHVS, CDR2 FNYEAQ. CDR3 protein: CASSYPGTAQETQYF. DNA of the CDR3: TGTGCCAGCAGCTACCCCGGGACAGCTCAAGAGACCCAGTACTTC.

This chain connects TRBV7-4 to TRBJ2-5, with TRBD1 matching 7 bases. This CDR3 is built from 14 residues. Germline trimming cut 5 bases from V and 8 bases from J; bases unmatched to any gene: 11. The germline V gene has CDR1 SGHVT and CDR2 SQSDAQ. CDR3 nucleotide sequence: TGTGCCAGCAGCCCCCACTGGGCAGGGGGTACCCAGTACTTC. Protein sequence: CASSPHWAGGTQYF.

The chain has TRBV29-1 and TRBJ1-4; TRBD1 matches 8 bases. The V segment lost 6 bases and the J segment 5 bases; nucleotides outside the gene matches: 5. In germline, CDR1 is SQVTM, CDR2 ANQGSEA. This CDR3 has 13 residues. The chain's CDR3 is CSVTGEGNEKLFF. The CDR3 DNA reads as TGCAGCGTGACAGGGGAGGGAAATGAAAAACTGTTTTTT.

The sample holds a few counts of this clonotype. The chain links TRBV19 to TRBJ2-7, with 10 bases identical to TRBD1. The J segment lost 6 bases and the V segment lost 8 bases, leaving 7 bases of the junction unmatched. The CDR3 is made up of 13 amino acids. The germline V gene encodes CDR1 LNHDA and CDR2 SQIVND (reference sequence). The CDR3: CASLPTGGSEQYF. CDR3 sequence (DNA): TGTGCCAGTCTCCCGACAGGGGGCTCCGAGCAGTACTTC.

This clonotype has a count of ten or more. This rearrangement joins TRBV20-1 to TRBJ2-7, with D tentatively TRBD1 (6 bases). CDR3 length equals 13 residues. V lost 6 bases and J 2 bases, leaving 14 bases between the germline ends. Germline V lookup: CDR1 DFQATT, CDR2 SNEGSKA (reference sequence). This CDR3 is CSAARDIPYEQYF. The CDR3 coding sequence is TGCAGTGCCGCCCGGGACATCCCCTACGAGCAGTACTTC.

This clonotype was seen just once. The rearrangement links TRBV29-1 to TRBJ2-5, with TRBD2 matching over 11 bases. Trimming removed 2 bases from V and 7 bases from J; junction bases left unmatched: 0. Germline loops: CDR1 SQVTM, CDR2 ANQGSEA. The CDR3 loop spans 12 amino acids. This CDR3 is CSVELAGGTQYF. In nucleotides, the CDR3 is TGCAGCGTTGAACTAGCGGGAGGGACCCAGTACTTC.